Below, 14 T cell receptor beta chains from the same sample are listed, as sequenced in a study of cytomegalovirus exposure and HLA in healthy donors. TCRdb's copy holds only in-frame clones and misses some; the assay was immunoSEQ multiplex PCR. The sample holds 200,000 to 250,000 clones, around 86% seen once. Sequencing was performed on PBMCs. The origin of the receptors is a young woman in good health and CMV-seropositive.

The J gene is TRBJ2-7, the V gene TRBV9; 7 bases align to TRBD1. The CDR3 runs 15 residues. The V gene's germline CDR1 is SGDLS and CDR2 YYNGEE. V lost 3 bases, J lost 3 bases, and 9 bases stayed unmatched. The CDR3 coding sequence is TGTGCCAGCAGCGCGAACAGGGGTTGGGACTACGAGCAGTACTTC. Protein: CASSANRGWDYEQYF. Full variable domain (missing parts from reference TRBV9 and TRBJ2-7): DSGVTQTPKHLITATGQRVTLRCSPRSGDLSVYWYQQSLDQGLQFLIQYYNGEERAKGNILERFSAQQFPDLHSELNLSSLELGDSALYFCASSANRGWDYEQYFGPGTRLTVT.

The chain is built from TRBV18 and TRBJ1-1; D unresolved. The CDR3 spans 12 residues. The germline V gene encodes CDR1 KGHSH and CDR2 LQKENI. The germline V and J ends were trimmed by 9 bases and 8 bases, with 16 bases remaining between them. The CDR3 region has the DNA TGTGCCAGTATGAGGGCAGGCCCCGAAGCTTTCTTT. This encodes CASMRAGPEAFF.

The rearrangement joins TRBV7-9 to TRBJ2-7; D perhaps matches TRBD2 (6 bases). The CDR3 contains 17 residues. V was trimmed by 1 base and J by 0 bases, leaving 16 bases between them. CDR1 and CDR2 from the germline V gene are SEHNR and FQNEAQ (reference sequence). This CDR3 reads CASSLESGGTTSYEQYF. CDR3 in DNA: TGTGCCAGCAGCTTAGAATCCGGCGGGACCACCTCCTACGAGCAGTACTTC. The variable domain in full, completed from reference TRBV7-9 and TRBJ2-7, reads DTGVSQNPRHKITKRGQNVTFRCDPISEHNRLYWYRQTLGQGPEFLTYFQNEAQLEKSRLLSDRFSAERPKGSFSTLEIQRTEQGDSAMYLCASSLESGGTTSYEQYFGPGTRLTVT.

The chain links TRBV4-1 to TRBJ2-7; TRBD1 matches at 10 bases. V was pared by 2 bases and J by 3 bases, with 4 bases of the junction left unmatched. This CDR3 region has 15 residues. Germline-derived CDR1 and CDR2 are MGHRA and YSYEKL. CDR3 amino acids: CASSQLDRGGYEQYF. The DNA of the CDR3 is TGCGCCAGCAGCCAATTGGACAGGGGGGGCTACGAGCAGTACTTC.

The chain combines TRBV7-9 with TRBJ2-1, with D possibly TRBD1 on 5 matching bases. The length of the CDR3 is 13 residues. CDR1 and CDR2 (germline): SEHNR, FQNEAQ (reference sequence). Trimming took 3 bases from V and 9 from J, leaving 12 bases between them. This CDR3 is CASSFSGQTEQFF. CDR3 bases: TGTGCCAGCAGCTTCTCTGGACAAACTGAGCAGTTCTTC.

This rearrangement joins TRBV13 to TRBJ1-2; D ambiguous. CDR1 and CDR2 from the germline V gene are PRHDT and FYEKMQ (reference sequence). Trimming removed 5 bases at V and 4 bases at J, with 5 bases between. The CDR3 is made up of 11 amino acids. For the CDR3, the DNA is TGTGCCAGCAGCACAAGCTATGGCTACACCTTC. Encoded protein: CASSTSYGYTF.

This chain connects TRBV5-1 to TRBJ2-3; D is possibly TRBD1 (6 bases). The CDR3 length is 13 residues. From germline, CDR1 is SGHRS and CDR2 YFSETQ. Trimming left V 0 bases short and J 7 bases short, with 9 bases between. The chain's CDR3 is CASSLVQGNTQYF. The CDR3 DNA reads as TGCGCCAGCAGCTTGGTACAGGGAAATACGCAGTATTTT. Based on the CDR3 plus reference TRBV5-1 and TRBJ2-3, the full variable domain is KAGVTQTPRYLIKTRGQQVTLSCSPISGHRSVSWYQQTPGQGLQFLFEYFSETQRNKGNFPGRFSGRQFSNSRSEMNVSTLELGDSALYLCASSLVQGNTQYFGPGTRLTVL.

The chain couples TRBV11-2 to TRBJ2-1; 10 nucleotides match TRBD2. V lost 3 bases and J lost 3; bases outside the gene matches: 8. Germline V CDR1 and CDR2: SGHAT, FQNNGV. CDR3 length: 17 residues. The CDR3 bases are TGTGCCAGCAGCTTGGGTGGAGCGGGAGGGGTCTACAATGAGCAGTTCTTC. It encodes CASSLGGAGGVYNEQFF.

The chain joins TRBV6-1 to TRBJ2-2; 10 bases agree with TRBD1. Germline CDR1 is MNHNS and CDR2 is SASEGT. With 8 bases clipped from V and 6 bases from J, the junction kept 3 bases outside the gene matches. The CDR3 extends over 13 amino acids. Written as DNA, the CDR3 is TGTGCCAGCGGGACAGGGGACTCCGGGGAGCTGTTTTTT. Protein sequence: CASGTGDSGELFF.

The V gene is TRBV4-2, the J gene TRBJ1-4, with no clear D. Germline CDR1 and CDR2: LGHNA and YNFKEQ. The CDR3 sequence is 15 residues long. With 0 bases removed from V and 5 bases from J, the gap between germline ends came to 10 bases. In DNA form, the CDR3 reads TGTGCCAGCAGCCAAGAGGAGGGAGCGAATGAAAAACTGTTTTTT. This translates into CASSQEEGANEKLFF.

In DNA, the CDR3 is TGCGCCAGCAGCCCATTTAGCGGGGCCTACGAGCAGTACTTC. This encodes CASSPFSGAYEQYF. The chain is built from TRBV5-1 and TRBJ2-7, with TRBD2 matching 8 bases. There are 14 residues in the CDR3. With 4 bases clipped from V and 2 bases from J, the junction kept 5 bases outside the gene matches. Germline CDR1 is SGHRS and CDR2 is YFSETQ.

The V and J genes are TRBV27 and TRBJ1-2; D might be TRBD1 (5 bases). The CDR3 is 13 residues long. V dropped 6 bases and J dropped 0 bases, with 8 bases sitting between them. CDR1 is MNHEY and CDR2 is SMNVEV in the germline V gene (reference sequence). This CDR3 is CASRQDPNYGYTF. CDR3 nucleotide sequence: TGTGCCAGCAGACAGGACCCTAACTATGGCTACACCTTC.

The chain combines TRBV5-1 with TRBJ1-1, with D tentatively TRBD1 (5 bases). V was clipped by 3 bases and J by 1 base, with 10 bases between them. CDR3 size: 14 residues. Germline V gene lookup returns CDR1 SGHRS and CDR2 YFSETQ. The CDR3 region is CASSWTTGNTEAFF. For the CDR3, the DNA is TGCGCCAGCAGCTGGACAACAGGGAACACTGAAGCTTTCTTT.

V and J are TRBV6-6 and TRBJ1-5, with D possibly matching TRBD1 (5 bases). The V gene's germline CDR1 is MNHNY and CDR2 SVGAGI (reference sequence). This CDR3 comprises 15 residues. V lost 6 bases to trimming and J lost 5 bases, with 17 bases between them. The CDR3, as DNA: TGTGCCAGCAGCCTACCATCAGGGTTTTATCAGCCCCAGCATTTT. Its translation: CASSLPSGFYQPQHF.